The 6 T cell receptor beta chains in this list originate from one sample, sequenced in a study of T cell clones after liver transplantation. Assay: immunoSEQ multiplex PCR; the TCRdb copy retains only in-frame clones and omits some. The repertoire holds about 20,000 clones, with under 95% as singletons. Material: CD8+ T cells from blood, obtained around 25 months after liver transplant. These receptors all stem from a human patient who received a liver transplant. Some T cells may arise from the graft donor.

The J gene is TRBJ2-7, the V gene TRBV11-3; TRBD2 is a possible D gene (6 bases). Trimming left V 5 bases short and J 2 bases short, with 13 bases between. Germline V gives CDR1 SGHNT, CDR2 YENEEA. This CDR3 spans 14 amino acids. CDR3 protein: CASSRRREPYEQYF. In DNA, the CDR3 is TGTGCCAGCAGCCGAAGGCGGGAACCCTACGAGCAGTACTTC.

In its sample, this clone was seen a few times. The gene calls are TRBV4-2 and TRBJ2-7, with 7 bases lining up with TRBD2. CDR1 is LGHNA and CDR2 is YNFKEQ in the germline V gene. This CDR3 has 18 amino acids. V shed 0 bases and J 0 bases; nucleotides not matched to a gene: 11. This CDR3 is CASSQEAAWGGSSYEQYF. CDR3 DNA sequence: TGTGCCAGCAGCCAAGAAGCCGCCTGGGGCGGGAGCTCCTACGAGCAGTACTTC.

This sequence joins TRBV27 and TRBJ2-5; D is perhaps TRBD2 (5 bases). Germline CDR1 is MNHEY and CDR2 is SMNVEV (reference sequence). V was pared by 0 bases and J by 5 bases, with 16 bases between. The CDR3 sequence is 16 residues long. In DNA, the CDR3 is TGTGCCAGCAGTTTATCGTGGTCCGCGGGCGGGGAGACCCAGTACTTC. Translated, it gives CASSLSWSAGGETQYF.

The chain links TRBV6-5 to TRBJ2-5; D unclear. The germline gives CDR1 MNHEY, CDR2 SVGAGI. Trimming cost V 0 bases and J 1 base, with 6 bases left between them. This CDR3 is 14 amino acids long. CDR3 region: CASSYSGVQETQYF. For the CDR3, the DNA is TGTGCCAGCAGTTACTCCGGTGTCCAAGAGACCCAGTACTTC.

The chain is built from TRBV23-1 and TRBJ1-5, with no clear D. TRBV23-1 is reported as an ORF; its role is uncertain. V lost 0 bases, J lost 4 bases, and 7 bases lay in between. This CDR3 has 14 amino acids. In nucleotides, the CDR3 is TGCGCCAGCAGTCAATCGTCCCCGAATCAGCCCCAGCATTTT. Translated: CASSQSSPNQPQHF.

This chain joins TRBV6-1 and TRBJ2-7, with D hard to call. The germline V gene has CDR1 MNHNS and CDR2 SASEGT. The germline V and J ends were trimmed by 6 bases and 2 bases, with 11 bases remaining between them. The CDR3 is made up of 13 amino acids. In nucleotides, the CDR3 is TGTGCCAGCAGCTATTACCCCACCTACGAGCAGTACTTC. Translation: CASSYYPTYEQYF.